The clone carrying this T cell receptor beta chain was found a few times. The antigen is unknown. This sample was taken from a study of T cell repertoires in cytomegalovirus infection. The study, taken as a whole, reports: Predominance within the ex vivo response was attributable to HLA-C-restricted CMV-specific TCR beta clonotypes.

MiXCR, run by TCRdb on the reads, gives a single entry per CDR3 protein. Here the sample spans 500,000 or so distinct CDR3 sequences, more than 15% being singletons. V was clipped by 7 bases and J by 0 bases, with 13 bases between them. This CDR3 contains 14 residues. CDR1 and CDR2 from the germline V gene are SGDLS and YYNGEE. The gene calls are TRBV9 and TRBJ1-2; no definite D call. Material: CD8+ T cells from PBMCs. The clonotype comes from a human donor in good health (CMV status not recorded). Some clones in this sample may be carry-over from other donors' samples. The DNA of the CDR3 is TGTGCCAGCTCCCCTGCGAGCTCTAACTATGGCTACACCTTC. Translation: CASSPASSNYGYTF.